This is a list of T cell receptor beta chains from one sample in a study of T-cell reconstitution after alpha-beta-depleted transplantation in children. TCRdb recomputed calls from the PCR reads with MiXCR, one row per CDR3 protein. Of 700,000 to 850,000 distinct CDR3 sequences listed, under 20% were seen once; the top ten hold 5%. Sample: PBMCs, mostly from graft donor cells, taken 360 days after TCRalphabeta/CD19-depleted stem cell transplant. The receptors derive from a male patient younger than 18 who had a stem cell transplant for acute lymphoblastic leukemia, so the T cells may come from the graft donor. Both conserved end residues are part of each CDR3. A D gene is named only where the DNA matches it firmly. Where a row states a size, it is once, few, many or the class of an expanded clone; other rows omit it.

d_call: .; clone_size: many; cdr3_length: 16; j_call: TRBJ1-4; v_call: TRBV5-1; cdr3_nt: TGCGCCAGCAGCTTGGGCCCCCGGAGGCGGGGTGAAAAACTGTTTTTT; cdr3_aa: CASSLGPRRRGEKLFF
d_call: .; clone_size: few; cdr3_length: 12; j_call: TRBJ1-1; v_call: TRBV21-1; cdr3_nt: TGTGCCAGCAGCCAGCGGACAGGGGAAGCTTTCTTT; cdr3_aa: CASSQRTGEAFF
d_call: .; clone_size: .; cdr3_length: 16; j_call: TRBJ2-7; v_call: TRBV28; cdr3_nt: TGTGCCAGTAGTATGGTTGTGAGCTTCAACCATCACGAGCAGTACTTC; cdr3_aa: CASSMVVSFNHHEQYF
d_call: TRBD2; clone_size: .; cdr3_length: 16; j_call: TRBJ2-5; v_call: TRBV2; cdr3_nt: TGTGCCAGCAGTACTGGACTAGCGGGCCTCCAAGAGACCCAGTACTTC; cdr3_aa: CASSTGLAGLQETQYF
d_call: .; clone_size: few; cdr3_length: 13; j_call: TRBJ2-7; v_call: TRBV20-1; cdr3_nt: TGCAGTGCTAGAGATCCGGGGTCCTACGAGCAGTACTTC; cdr3_aa: CSARDPGSYEQYF
d_call: TRBD2; clone_size: few; cdr3_length: 15; j_call: TRBJ2-7; v_call: TRBV5-5; cdr3_nt: TGTGCCAGCAGCTTTAGACTAGCGGGAGACTACGAGCAGTACTTC; cdr3_aa: CASSFRLAGDYEQYF
d_call: TRBD2; clone_size: .; cdr3_length: 18; j_call: TRBJ2-5; v_call: TRBV4-1; cdr3_nt: TGCGCCAGCAGCCAAGAGGTCGGAAGCGGGAGATTACAAGAGACCCAGTACTTC; cdr3_aa: CASSQEVGSGRLQETQYF
d_call: .; clone_size: many; cdr3_length: 15; j_call: TRBJ2-7; v_call: TRBV5-1; cdr3_nt: TGCGCCAGCAGCTTGGTCCTACAGGGAACAGGCGAGCAGTACTTC; cdr3_aa: CASSLVLQGTGEQYF
d_call: .; clone_size: few; cdr3_length: 15; j_call: TRBJ1-1; v_call: TRBV7-8; cdr3_nt: TGTGCCAGCAGCCCTCGGACAGATTTGAACACTGAAGCTTTCTTT; cdr3_aa: CASSPRTDLNTEAFF
d_call: TRBD2; clone_size: .; cdr3_length: 15; j_call: TRBJ2-1; v_call: TRBV12-3/TRBV12-4; cdr3_nt: TGTGCCAGCAGCCGACTAGCGGGAGCCCCAAATGAGCAGTTCTTC; cdr3_aa: CASSRLAGAPNEQFF
d_call: .; clone_size: few; cdr3_length: 16; j_call: TRBJ2-3; v_call: TRBV9; cdr3_nt: .; cdr3_aa: CASSSVGGGASDTQCF
d_call: .; clone_size: few; cdr3_length: 16; j_call: TRBJ2-5; v_call: TRBV5-4; cdr3_nt: TGTGCCAGCAGCTTGGAGGGTGGGGCAGGGCGAGAGACCCAGTACTTC; cdr3_aa: CASSLEGGAGRETQYF
d_call: .; clone_size: many; cdr3_length: 15; j_call: TRBJ2-3; v_call: TRBV12-3/TRBV12-4; cdr3_nt: TGTGCCAGCAGTAAAGCGCCCCAAGGGGGAGATACGCAGTATTTT; cdr3_aa: CASSKAPQGGDTQYF
d_call: .; clone_size: .; cdr3_length: 13; j_call: TRBJ1-3; v_call: TRBV7-3; cdr3_nt: TGTGCCAGCAGCCCCGCGAACGGATACACCATATATTTT; cdr3_aa: CASSPANGYTIYF
d_call: TRBD2; clone_size: .; cdr3_length: 13; j_call: TRBJ2-7; v_call: TRBV20-1; cdr3_nt: TGCAGTCCTATACTAGCGGGAGCCTACGAGCAGTACTTC; cdr3_aa: CSPILAGAYEQYF
d_call: .; clone_size: once; cdr3_length: 13; j_call: TRBJ1-1; v_call: TRBV5-1; cdr3_nt: TGCGCCAGCAGCTTGAGAGACAACACTGAAGCTTTCTTT; cdr3_aa: CASSLRDNTEAFF
d_call: .; clone_size: few; cdr3_length: 14; j_call: TRBJ2-7; v_call: TRBV7-9; cdr3_nt: TGTGCCAGCAGTTATAGTGTGGCTAGCCACGAGCAGTACTTC; cdr3_aa: CASSYSVASHEQYF
d_call: TRBD1; clone_size: few; cdr3_length: 16; j_call: TRBJ2-1; v_call: TRBV27; cdr3_nt: TGTGCCAGCAGCCCGACAGGGTCAGACTCCTACAATGAGCAGTTCTTC; cdr3_aa: CASSPTGSDSYNEQFF
d_call: .; clone_size: .; cdr3_length: 16; j_call: TRBJ1-4; v_call: TRBV20-1; cdr3_nt: TGCAGTGCATACGACCGACGAGGCGGAAATCATGAAAAACTGTTTTTT; cdr3_aa: CSAYDRRGGNHEKLFF
d_call: .; clone_size: .; cdr3_length: 13; j_call: TRBJ2-6; v_call: TRBV5-1; cdr3_nt: TGCGCCAGCAGAAATGAGGGGGCCAACGTCCTGACTTTC; cdr3_aa: CASRNEGANVLTF
d_call: .; clone_size: .; cdr3_length: 18; j_call: TRBJ2-3; v_call: TRBV29-1; cdr3_nt: TGCAGCGTTGAAGTTCACCTTCTTGGGGGGCCCTTTTTAGATACGCAGTATTTT; cdr3_aa: CSVEVHLLGGPFLDTQYF
d_call: TRBD2; clone_size: .; cdr3_length: 13; j_call: TRBJ2-7; v_call: TRBV29-1; cdr3_nt: TGCAGCGTTGATGGGGAGCGGGACTACGAGCAGTACTTC; cdr3_aa: CSVDGERDYEQYF
d_call: .; clone_size: many; cdr3_length: 13; j_call: TRBJ2-7; v_call: TRBV29-1; cdr3_nt: TGCAGCGTTGGTGGGAAGGGTTCCTACGAGCAGTACTTC; cdr3_aa: CSVGGKGSYEQYF
d_call: .; clone_size: many; cdr3_length: 15; j_call: TRBJ2-7; v_call: TRBV18; cdr3_nt: TGTGCCAGCTCAACGGACAGATCAAGCTCCTACGAGCAGTACTTC; cdr3_aa: CASSTDRSSSYEQYF
d_call: .; clone_size: many; cdr3_length: 13; j_call: TRBJ1-1; v_call: TRBV7-3; cdr3_nt: TGTGCCAGCAGCTCAGGACGGTTCACTGAAGCTTTCTTT; cdr3_aa: CASSSGRFTEAFF
d_call: .; clone_size: .; cdr3_length: 16; j_call: TRBJ2-3; v_call: TRBV20-1; cdr3_nt: TGCAGTGCTACAGCACCGGGGCCGAATTTGAAGGATACGCAGTATTTT; cdr3_aa: CSATAPGPNLKDTQYF
d_call: .; clone_size: few; cdr3_length: 15; j_call: TRBJ2-7; v_call: TRBV5-1; cdr3_nt: TGCGCCAGCAGCTTGGGGGGTAGCTTCTCCTACGAGCAGTACTTC; cdr3_aa: CASSLGGSFSYEQYF
d_call: TRBD2; clone_size: .; cdr3_length: 17; j_call: TRBJ2-1; v_call: TRBV5-1; cdr3_nt: TGCGCCAGCAGCACCGCATCTAGCGGGAGGGACTACAATGAGCAGTTCTTC; cdr3_aa: CASSTASSGRDYNEQFF
d_call: .; clone_size: few; cdr3_length: 16; j_call: TRBJ2-2; v_call: TRBV4-1; cdr3_nt: TGCGCCAGCAGCCAATATAAAGGGCTGAGTACCGGGGAGCTGTTTTTT; cdr3_aa: CASSQYKGLSTGELFF
d_call: .; clone_size: .; cdr3_length: 15; j_call: TRBJ2-2; v_call: TRBV9; cdr3_nt: TGTGCCAGCAGCCCTCCGACTAGTTTTACCGGGGAGCTGTTTTTT; cdr3_aa: CASSPPTSFTGELFF
d_call: TRBD1; clone_size: few; cdr3_length: 16; j_call: TRBJ1-2; v_call: TRBV25-1; cdr3_nt: TGTGCCAGCAGTGAATTCGGGGCAGGGGGCCCCCATGGCTACACCTTC; cdr3_aa: CASSEFGAGGPHGYTF
d_call: .; clone_size: few; cdr3_length: 12; j_call: TRBJ1-6; v_call: TRBV28; cdr3_nt: TGTGCCAGCAGTTTCCCCGGGGGGGCCCTCCACTTT; cdr3_aa: CASSFPGGALHF
d_call: TRBD2; clone_size: .; cdr3_length: 14; j_call: TRBJ2-5; v_call: TRBV27; cdr3_nt: TGTGCCAGCTTTGGACTAGCGGGAATAGAGACCCAGTACTTC; cdr3_aa: CASFGLAGIETQYF
d_call: .; clone_size: .; cdr3_length: 14; j_call: TRBJ1-2; v_call: TRBV5-5; cdr3_nt: TGTGCCAGCAGCTTTGTACAGGGTAACTATGGCTACACCTTC; cdr3_aa: CASSFVQGNYGYTF
d_call: .; clone_size: few; cdr3_length: 15; j_call: TRBJ2-7; v_call: TRBV30; cdr3_nt: TGTGCCTGGCCGGGAGTGGGTACTTATGCCTACGAGCAGTACTTC; cdr3_aa: CAWPGVGTYAYEQYF
d_call: .; clone_size: few; cdr3_length: 18; j_call: TRBJ2-7; v_call: TRBV21-1; cdr3_nt: TGTGCCAGCAGCAAAGTGTCTCAAAGGGGGAACCAACAGGAAGAGCAGTACTTC; cdr3_aa: CASSKVSQRGNQQEEQYF
d_call: TRBD1; clone_size: few; cdr3_length: 13; j_call: TRBJ1-2; v_call: TRBV11-2; cdr3_nt: TGTGCCAGCAGCCGAGACAGGGACGGAGGCTACACCTTC; cdr3_aa: CASSRDRDGGYTF
d_call: TRBD1; clone_size: few; cdr3_length: 15; j_call: TRBJ1-1; v_call: TRBV6-5; cdr3_nt: TGTGCCAGCAGTTACTCCCGACAGGGGATCACTGAAGCTTTCTTT; cdr3_aa: CASSYSRQGITEAFF